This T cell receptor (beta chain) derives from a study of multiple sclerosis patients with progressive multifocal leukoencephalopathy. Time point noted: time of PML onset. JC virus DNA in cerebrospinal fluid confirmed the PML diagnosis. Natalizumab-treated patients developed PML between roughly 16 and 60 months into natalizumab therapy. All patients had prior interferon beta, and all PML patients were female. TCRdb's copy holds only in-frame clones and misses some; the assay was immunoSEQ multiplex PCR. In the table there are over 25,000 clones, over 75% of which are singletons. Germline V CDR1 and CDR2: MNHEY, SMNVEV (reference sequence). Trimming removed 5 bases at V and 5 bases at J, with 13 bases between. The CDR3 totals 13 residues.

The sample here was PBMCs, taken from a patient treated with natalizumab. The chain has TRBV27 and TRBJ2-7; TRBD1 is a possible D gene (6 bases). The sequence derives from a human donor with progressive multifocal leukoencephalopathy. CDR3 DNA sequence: TGTGCCAGCAGTCTGAACAGGGTCCACGAGCAGTACTTC. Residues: CASSLNRVHEQYF.